This is a list of T cell receptor beta chains from one sample in a study of beta chain features in type 1 diabetes. Assay: immunoSEQ multiplex PCR; the TCRdb copy retains only in-frame clones and omits some. The sample has under 350,000 clones, around an eighth seen once. Sequencing was performed on naive CD4+ T cells from blood. Receptors originate from a man aged 25 to 45 with type 1 diabetes. CDR3s include the opening cysteine and the closing phenylalanine or tryptophan. The order of the fields is D gene, clone size, V gene, J gene, CDR3 DNA, CDR3 protein. D genes are given only for firm matches. The size field is filled for only some rows; it gives once, few, many or a size class.

D: TRBD2
size: few
V: TRBV4-3
J: TRBJ2-5
DNA: TGCGCCAGCAGCTTACGGACTAGCGGCGGCCAAGAGACCCAGTACTTC
CDR3: CASSLRTSGGQETQYF

D: -
size: -
V: TRBV29-1
J: TRBJ2-7
DNA: TGCAGCGTTCGTCGAAGGCGGGACTCCAACTACGAGCAGTACTTC
CDR3: CSVRRRRDSNYEQYF

D: -
size: few
V: TRBV19
J: TRBJ1-5
DNA: TGTGCCAGTAGTATAGATCCATCTACGGGGCCCCAGCATTTT
CDR3: CASSIDPSTGPQHF

D: -
size: few
V: TRBV30
J: TRBJ2-7
DNA: TGTGCCTGGGCAGGGGCTCACGAGCAGTACTTC
CDR3: CAWAGAHEQYF

D: TRBD2
size: -
V: TRBV2
J: TRBJ2-2
DNA: TGTGCCAGCAGTGCGAAGGGGCGAGCGGGAGCCGGGGAGCTGTTTTTT
CDR3: CASSAKGRAGAGELFF

D: TRBD1
size: -
V: TRBV6-1
J: TRBJ2-7
DNA: TGTGCCAGCAGTGGGGGGAAAGGGGGCGGCTACGAGCAGTACTTC
CDR3: CASSGGKGGGYEQYF

D: TRBD1
size: -
V: TRBV11-2
J: TRBJ2-1
DNA: TGTGCCAGCAGCTTAGGTCCGGTGGACAGGGCCCTCTTC
CDR3: CASSLGPVDRALF

D: TRBD2
size: few
V: TRBV15
J: TRBJ2-7
DNA: TGTGCCACCAGCAGAAGTAGCGGGAGGAACAACGAGCAGTACTTC
CDR3: CATSRSSGRNNEQYF

D: TRBD2
size: -
V: TRBV4-1
J: TRBJ2-3
DNA: TGCGCCAGCAGCGGAGGGATAGCGGGAGGGACAGATACGCAGTATTTT
CDR3: CASSGGIAGGTDTQYF

D: -
size: few
V: TRBV10-3
J: TRBJ2-1
DNA: TGTGCCACTAACGGGGGAGGCTTCAATGAGCAGTTCTTC
CDR3: CATNGGGFNEQFF

D: TRBD2
size: -
V: TRBV19
J: TRBJ2-3
DNA: TGTGCCAGTAGTATAAGCGGGAGTATGAATACGCAGTATTTT
CDR3: CASSISGSMNTQYF

D: TRBD1
size: -
V: TRBV18
J: TRBJ2-7
DNA: TGTGCCAGCTCACCAGGACAGGGGTTTAACGAGCAGTACTTC
CDR3: CASSPGQGFNEQYF

D: -
size: few
V: TRBV25-1
J: TRBJ1-2
DNA: TGTGCCAGCAGGGACACGTCCAGAAACTATGGCTACACCTTC
CDR3: CASRDTSRNYGYTF

D: -
size: -
V: TRBV7-9
J: TRBJ2-5
DNA: TGTGCCAGCAACCCCAACGGGGAGACCCAGTACTTC
CDR3: CASNPNGETQYF

D: -
size: -
V: TRBV7-2
J: TRBJ2-1
DNA: TGTGCCAGCAGTCCTTCTAGCTCCTACAATGAGCAGTTCTTC
CDR3: CASSPSSSYNEQFF

D: TRBD1
size: few
V: TRBV6-5
J: TRBJ2-4
DNA: TGTGCCAGCAGTTACGGGACAGGGTATGACAAAAACATTCAGTACTTC
CDR3: CASSYGTGYDKNIQYF

D: -
size: -
V: TRBV7-2
J: TRBJ2-5
DNA: TGTGCCAGCAGCTTAGGCCAGATCCAAGAGACCCAGTACTTC
CDR3: CASSLGQIQETQYF

D: TRBD1
size: -
V: TRBV4-1
J: TRBJ1-5
DNA: TGCGCCAGCAGCATGACAGGGTCGCGACAGCCCCAGCATTTT
CDR3: CASSMTGSRQPQHF

D: TRBD2
size: -
V: TRBV6-5
J: TRBJ2-2
DNA: TGTGCCAGCAGTTACTCGGCGACTAGCTACACCGGGGAGCTGTTTTTT
CDR3: CASSYSATSYTGELFF

D: -
size: -
V: TRBV30
J: TRBJ1-1
DNA: TGTGCCTGGACTCCCCCGGACTCCATGAACACTGAAGCTTTCTTT
CDR3: CAWTPPDSMNTEAFF

D: -
size: -
V: TRBV18
J: TRBJ1-2
DNA: TGTGCCAGCTCTCCTCTCACCGGGACACAGCAGGACTACACCTTC
CDR3: CASSPLTGTQQDYTF

D: TRBD2
size: few
V: TRBV7-3
J: TRBJ2-1
DNA: TGTGCCAGCAGCTCTCTAGCGGGAGGTTACAATGAGCAGTTCTTC
CDR3: CASSSLAGGYNEQFF

D: TRBD1
size: -
V: TRBV6-6
J: TRBJ2-2
DNA: TGTGCCAGCAGCCCGACAGGGGGCAACACCGGGGAGCTGTTTTTT
CDR3: CASSPTGGNTGELFF

D: -
size: -
V: TRBV7-6
J: TRBJ2-5
DNA: TGTGCCAGCAGCTTAGTGCGGGATAGGGAGACCCAGTACTTC
CDR3: CASSLVRDRETQYF

D: TRBD1
size: -
V: TRBV5-1
J: TRBJ1-3
DNA: TGCGCCAGCAGCTTGGAGGGGGCAGCCAGCTCTGGAAACACCATATATTTT
CDR3: CASSLEGAASSGNTIYF

D: TRBD1
size: few
V: TRBV19
J: TRBJ1-2
DNA: TGTGCCAGTAGTATTGGGACAGATAACTATGGCTACACCTTC
CDR3: CASSIGTDNYGYTF

D: TRBD1
size: few
V: TRBV29-1
J: TRBJ2-5
DNA: TGCAGCGTCAGGACAGGGGGAGAGACCCAGTACTTC
CDR3: CSVRTGGETQYF

D: TRBD2
size: -
V: TRBV19
J: TRBJ2-3
DNA: TGTGCCAGTAGTATGGCCCTAGCGGGAGGACACACAGATACGCAGTATTTT
CDR3: CASSMALAGGHTDTQYF

D: TRBD2
size: -
V: TRBV5-1
J: TRBJ2-4
DNA: TGCGCCAGCAGCTTGGAGGCTAGCGGGAGTTGGGACATTCAGTACTTC
CDR3: CASSLEASGSWDIQYF

D: -
size: -
V: TRBV10-3
J: TRBJ1-1
DNA: TGTGCCATCAGAACGGAGGAGAACACTGAAGCTTTCTTT
CDR3: CAIRTEENTEAFF

D: -
size: few
V: TRBV7-2
J: TRBJ2-6
DNA: TGTGCCAGCAGTTATACACCCGTATCTGGGGCCAACGTCCTGACTTTC
CDR3: CASSYTPVSGANVLTF

D: -
size: few
V: TRBV7-2
J: TRBJ2-4
DNA: TGTGCCAGCGCCGCGGAGGGTACGGACATTCAGTACTTC
CDR3: CASAAEGTDIQYF

D: -
size: few
V: TRBV7-2
J: TRBJ2-1
DNA: TGTGCCAGCAGCTTATCTGGGGCGCCCGGCGAGCAGTTCTTC
CDR3: CASSLSGAPGEQFF

D: -
size: -
V: TRBV29-1
J: TRBJ2-1
DNA: TGCAGCGTTCCCCACTACTCGCTCGATGAGCAGTTCTTC
CDR3: CSVPHYSLDEQFF

D: TRBD1
size: few
V: TRBV25-1
J: TRBJ2-6
DNA: TGTGCGGCCGCCTCAGGGGGAACAGGGGCCAACGTCCTGACTTTC
CDR3: CAAASGGTGANVLTF

D: TRBD2
size: -
V: TRBV9
J: TRBJ2-5
DNA: TGTGCCAGCAGCGTAGTCGGTAGCGGGAGTGAGACCCAGTACTTC
CDR3: CASSVVGSGSETQYF

D: TRBD2
size: few
V: TRBV5-1
J: TRBJ2-5
DNA: TGCGCCAGCAGCTTGAGTAGCGGGGAGACCCAGTACTTC
CDR3: CASSLSSGETQYF

D: TRBD2
size: few
V: TRBV25-1
J: TRBJ2-5
DNA: TGTGCCAGCAGTGCCCCGTGGGGAGGGAAAGAGACCCAGTACTTC
CDR3: CASSAPWGGKETQYF

D: TRBD1
size: few
V: TRBV11-1
J: TRBJ2-3
DNA: TGTGCCAGCAGCTTAGGGACAGGCTTTACAATTGATACGCAGTATTTT
CDR3: CASSLGTGFTIDTQYF

D: -
size: -
V: TRBV15
J: TRBJ1-5
DNA: TGTGCCACCAGCAGAGATGGCGCGGGAAGCAATCAGCCCCAGCATTTT
CDR3: CATSRDGAGSNQPQHF

D: -
size: -
V: TRBV7-9
J: TRBJ2-3
DNA: TGTGCCAGCAGCGCGACAGGTCTCAGCACAGATACGCAGTATTTT
CDR3: CASSATGLSTDTQYF

D: -
size: few
V: TRBV11-1
J: TRBJ2-7
DNA: TGTGCCAGCAGCCGGGGCGAAAGGACAGCCTACGAGCAGTACTTC
CDR3: CASSRGERTAYEQYF

D: -
size: few
V: TRBV7-2
J: TRBJ1-1
DNA: TGTGCCAGCAGCTTAGTGTGGGCCTTACAGAACACTGAAGCTTTCTTT
CDR3: CASSLVWALQNTEAFF

D: -
size: few
V: TRBV19
J: TRBJ2-1
DNA: TGTGCCAGTAGTATGAGCACGGGCTCCTACAATGAGCAGTTCTTC
CDR3: CASSMSTGSYNEQFF

D: -
size: -
V: TRBV5-1
J: TRBJ1-4
DNA: TGCGCCAGCAGCTTGGTATCGGGTCGGAGTGAAAAACTGTTTTTT
CDR3: CASSLVSGRSEKLFF

D: TRBD1
size: few
V: TRBV6-6
J: TRBJ2-1
DNA: TGTGCCAGCAGTGAGGACAGGGTCAACAATGAGCAGTTCTTC
CDR3: CASSEDRVNNEQFF

D: -
size: -
V: TRBV6-1
J: TRBJ2-7
DNA: TGTGCCAGCAGTGCCGGGTACGAGCAGTACTTC
CDR3: CASSAGYEQYF

D: TRBD2
size: few
V: TRBV6-6
J: TRBJ2-7
DNA: TGTGCCAGCAGGGCGGGAGGAGGCTGGGAGCAGTACTTC
CDR3: CASRAGGGWEQYF

D: -
size: few
V: TRBV30
J: TRBJ2-2
DNA: TGTGCCTGGAGTGCTCCCGGGGAGCTGTTTTTT
CDR3: CAWSAPGELFF

D: -
size: -
V: TRBV4-1
J: TRBJ2-1
DNA: TGCGCCAGCAGCCAAGACGGGGAAGAGCTCAATGAGCAGTTCTTC
CDR3: CASSQDGEELNEQFF

D: TRBD1
size: -
V: TRBV18
J: TRBJ2-4
DNA: TGTGCCAGCTCACCAATGGGACAGGGGGCTAGAGACATTCAGTACTTC
CDR3: CASSPMGQGARDIQYF

D: -
size: -
V: TRBV29-1
J: TRBJ2-7
DNA: TGCAGCGTAAGCAGGGAACCTAACTCCTACGAGCAGTACTTC
CDR3: CSVSREPNSYEQYF

D: -
size: -
V: TRBV5-4
J: TRBJ2-3
DNA: TGTGCCAGCGTGAGCGGATCTAGCACAGATACGCAGTATTTT
CDR3: CASVSGSSTDTQYF

D: -
size: few
V: TRBV28
J: TRBJ2-3
DNA: TGTGCCAGCAGTTTATTGCAGGGGACCCCAGATACGCAGTATTTT
CDR3: CASSLLQGTPDTQYF

D: TRBD1
size: few
V: TRBV13
J: TRBJ2-5
DNA: TGTGCCAGCAGCTTCCAACAGGGGACGAACCAAGAGACCCAGTACTTC
CDR3: CASSFQQGTNQETQYF

D: TRBD2
size: -
V: TRBV29-1
J: TRBJ2-3
DNA: TGCAGCGTTGAAACTAGCGGGACCACAGATACGCAGTATTTT
CDR3: CSVETSGTTDTQYF

D: TRBD2
size: few
V: TRBV5-1
J: TRBJ2-5
DNA: TGCGCCAGCAGCCCCCCTACGGGAGGGACGGGAGAGACCCAGTACTTC
CDR3: CASSPPTGGTGETQYF

D: -
size: few
V: TRBV5-6
J: TRBJ2-7
DNA: TGTGCCAGCACTCCGGGCTTTAGGGGGAACGAGCAGTACTTC
CDR3: CASTPGFRGNEQYF

D: TRBD1
size: few
V: TRBV11-3
J: TRBJ2-5
DNA: TGTGCCAGCAGCTTTACAGGGGGAGAGACCCAGTACTTC
CDR3: CASSFTGGETQYF